These 28 T cell receptor beta chains came from one sample sequenced in a study of human T cells and chemical hapten exposure (dated by TCRdb to about 2021). The time point label on this specimen signifies: patch test 2, 6 weeks after DPC sensitization. Per the publication, the treatment or condition label means: therapeutic diphenylcyclopropenone sensitization with weekly scalp DPC. The receptor library was made with RACE. Sequencing was carried out with a NextSeq 500. The raw public data were reprocessed by TCRdb itself: fastp quality trimming at Q25, MiXCR clonotype calling, in-frame beta chains only. Rows matching on CDR3 protein sequence are summarized as one entry with the most common DNA and genes. This sample holds over 100,000 distinct CDR3 sequences; roughly a tenth were observed only once. The top ten clonotypes cover 3.1% of the sample. The specimen comprised whole blood, sampled in connection with sensitization to the hapten diphenylcyclopropenone (DPC). The receptor source for this set is a woman between 35 and 50 years old with alopecia areata. Some clones in this sample may be carry-over from other donors' samples.

This rearrangement joins TRBV4-2 to TRBJ2-7; the D is unclear. The CDR3 totals 16 residues. Trimming removed 0 bases from V and 0 bases from J, with 12 bases in between. From germline, CDR1 is LGHNA and CDR2 YNFKEQ. CDR3 in amino acids: CASSQDNGPSSYEQYF. The CDR3 nucleotides are TGTGCCAGCAGCCAAGATAATGGGCCGAGCTCCTACGAGCAGTACTTC.

The chain employs TRBV7-9 and TRBJ1-3; D gene ambiguous. V was cut by 5 bases and J by 0 bases, with 14 bases left in between. CDR1 is SEHNR and CDR2 is FQNEAQ in the germline V gene (reference sequence). The length of the CDR3 is 16 residues. As DNA, the CDR3 is TGTGCCAGCAGCCCCCCCGGACCGAGCTCTGGAAACACCATATATTTT. Its protein is CASSPPGPSSGNTIYF.

This clonotype was recorded many times. The J gene is TRBJ2-1, the V gene TRBV6-5; 13 bases map to TRBD2. This CDR3 region has 18 residues. The germline V gene has CDR1 MNHEY and CDR2 SVGAGI. The trim removed 6 bases at V and 0 bases at J, leaving 8 bases unmatched. The CDR3 protein is CASSKLAGGRRSYNEQFF. As DNA, the CDR3 is TGTGCCAGCAGCAAACTAGCGGGGGGGCGTCGCTCCTACAATGAGCAGTTCTTC.

This clonotype occurred a few times. The chain couples TRBV29-1 to TRBJ1-2; D gene ambiguous. Germline assignment: CDR1 SQVTM and CDR2 ANQGSEA. V lost 3 bases to trimming and J lost 4 bases, with 9 bases between them. The CDR3 runs to 12 residues. The CDR3 region is CSVESTSYGYTF. The CDR3 bases are TGCAGCGTTGAGTCGACAAGCTATGGCTACACCTTC.

Ten or more counts support this clonotype. The genes are TRBV14 and TRBJ1-2; 8 bases agree with TRBD1. CDR1 is SGHDN, CDR2 FVKESK, per germline. The J segment lost 8 bases and the V segment lost 3 bases, leaving 11 bases of the junction unmatched. The CDR3 loop spans 15 amino acids. This chain's CDR3 is CASSHNPGGSRGYTF. The CDR3 nucleotides are TGTGCCAGCAGCCACAACCCAGGGGGCTCACGGGGCTACACCTTC.

This clonotype appeared many times. The chain links TRBV10-3 to TRBJ2-3, with TRBD2 matching 13 bases. The CDR3 has 15 residues. V lost 10 bases, J lost 4 bases, and 8 bases stayed unmatched. The germline V gene encodes CDR1 ENHRY and CDR2 SYGVKD. As DNA, the CDR3 is TGTGCCACCCGCCTCACTAGCGGGGGGGCAGATACGCAGTATTTT. It yields the protein CATRLTSGGADTQYF.

This clonotype was seen a handful of times. The chain uses TRBV20-1 and TRBJ2-1; 7 bases fit TRBD2. Germline V gene data show CDR1 as DFQATT and CDR2 as SNEGSKA (reference sequence). The CDR3 is made up of 17 amino acids. V shed 6 bases, J shed 5 bases, and the junction held 19 bases outside the gene matches. This CDR3 is CSALHHTSVRANNEQFF. For the CDR3, the DNA is TGCAGTGCCCTACACCATACTAGCGTCCGAGCCAACAATGAGCAGTTCTTC.

In this sample, this clonotype turned up a few times. V gene TRBV28 combines with J gene TRBJ2-2, with TRBD1 identical over 8 bases. This CDR3 is built from 16 residues. After removal of 5 bases from V and 6 bases from J, the junction contained 11 bases not matched to a gene. Germline CDR1 MDHEN, CDR2 SYDVKM. CDR3 region: CASSLEQGVRSGELFF. CDR3 DNA: TGTGCCAGCAGTCTGGAACAGGGGGTTAGGTCCGGGGAGCTGTTTTTT.

This clonotype was seen at least ten times. The V gene is TRBV11-2, the J gene TRBJ2-3, with D uncertain. Trimming took 2 bases from V and 1 from J, leaving 10 bases between them. This CDR3 spans 15 amino acids. Germline CDR1 SGHAT, CDR2 FQNNGV. As DNA, the CDR3 is TGTGCCAGCAGCTTACGTGGATCCGGCACAGATACGCAGTATTTT. It specifies CASSLRGSGTDTQYF.

This clonotype has a handful of counts. The rearrangement links TRBV28 to TRBJ2-7; no clear D gene. The germline V and J ends were trimmed by 3 bases and 6 bases, with 21 bases remaining between them. Germline V gene lookup returns CDR1 MDHEN and CDR2 SYDVKM. The CDR3 totals 16 residues. CDR3 in amino acids: CASSFPRPSGNPEQYF. Here the CDR3 DNA reads TGTGCCAGCAGTTTCCCCCGGCCCTCCGGCAATCCCGAGCAGTACTTC. Full variable domain (outside the CDR3, taken from reference TRBV28 and TRBJ2-7): DVKVTQSSRYLVKRTGEKVFLECVQDMDHENMFWYRQDPGLGLRLIYFSYDVKMKEKGDIPEGYSVSREKKERFSLILESASTNQTSMYLCASSFPRPSGNPEQYFGPGTRLTVT.

In its sample, this clonotype was seen many times. J is TRBJ2-3 and V is TRBV7-3; D is uncertain. Trimming removed 2 bases at V and 5 bases at J, with 11 bases between. The CDR3 is made up of 14 amino acids. CDR1 is SGHTA, CDR2 FQGTGA, per germline. The DNA of the CDR3 is TGTGCCAGCAGCTTATATGGTCGGGTAGATACGCAGTATTTT. It specifies CASSLYGRVDTQYF. The variable domain in full, completed from reference TRBV7-3 and TRBJ2-3, reads GAGVSQTPSNKVTEKGKYVELRCDPISGHTALYWYRQSLGQGPEFLIYFQGTGAADDSGLPNDRFFAVRPEGSVSTLKIQRTERGDSAVYLCASSLYGRVDTQYFGPGTRLTVL.

This clonotype was recorded many times. V and J are TRBV7-8 and TRBJ1-5, with TRBD1 as a possible D gene (5 bases). Deletions cut 7 bases from V and 5 bases from J, with 15 bases between. Germline-derived CDR1 and CDR2 are SGHVS and FQNEAQ. The CDR3 consists of 14 residues. CDR3 protein: CASTRSGKDQPQHF. The CDR3 nucleotides are TGTGCCAGCACGCGGTCAGGGAAGGATCAGCCCCAGCATTTT.

On this clonotype: A single base separates this from a much larger clone, so it may be a read error. J is TRBJ2-2 and V is TRBV7-9; possibly TRBD2 for D (5 bases). The length of the CDR3 is 14 residues. Germline loops: CDR1 SEHNR, CDR2 FQNEAQ (reference sequence). CDR3 protein: CASSSPSNTGVLFF. The CDR3 DNA reads as TGTGCCAGCAGCTCCCCCTCTAACACCGGGGTGCTGTTTTTT.

This clonotype came up many times. The V gene is TRBV4-3, the J gene TRBJ1-3; D unresolved. This CDR3 comprises 17 residues. Per germline, CDR1 LGHNA and CDR2 YSLEER. Trimming stripped 1 base from V and 0 bases from J, with 13 bases between. The CDR3 sequence: CASSQAPVTDSGNTIYF. The CDR3 region has the DNA TGCGCCAGCAGCCAAGCCCCCGTCACGGACTCTGGAAACACCATATATTTT.

This clonotype was counted many times. This sequence joins TRBV12-3 or TRBV12-4 and TRBJ1-2; 8 nucleotides agree with TRBD1. This CDR3 region has 12 residues. The V gene end was trimmed by 6 bases and the J gene end by 8 bases; junction bases not matched to a gene: 5. CDR3 region: CASSPGGGGYTF. In nucleotides, the CDR3 is TGTGCCAGCAGCCCAGGGGGCGGAGGCTACACCTTC.

This clonotype came up many times. This chain connects TRBV5-4 to TRBJ2-1, with no clear D. This CDR3 contains 17 residues. The V and J ends lost 3 bases and 0 bases respectively, with 16 bases between them. Germline lookup yields CDR1 SGHNT and CDR2 YYREEE (reference sequence). In nucleotides, the CDR3 is TGTGCCAGCAGCTCACCGGTCGGTCAGAGCTCCTACAATGAGCAGTTCTTC. This codes for CASSSPVGQSSYNEQFF.

The chain joins TRBV9 to TRBJ1-3, with 7 bases aligning to TRBD1. There are 17 residues in the CDR3. V trimming: 1 base; J trimming: 4 bases; junction bases outside the gene matches: 11. Germline V gene sequence: CDR1 SGDLS, CDR2 YYNGEE. DNA of the CDR3: TGTGCCAGCAGCGTATATGGGTCCCGGGACAGAGGAAACACCATATATTTT. This sequence encodes CASSVYGSRDRGNTIYF.

CDR3 coding DNA: TGTGCCAGCAGTGACAGGGGTTCGAGCACAGATACGCAGTATTTT. Protein product: CASSDRGSSTDTQYF. The rearrangement joins TRBV2 to TRBJ2-3, with a weak D call TRBD1 (6 bases). This CDR3 spans 15 amino acids. From germline, CDR1 is SNHLY and CDR2 FYNNEI. Trimming removed 3 bases at V and 0 bases at J, with 10 bases between.

This clonotype was seen at least ten times. The chain links TRBV12-3 or TRBV12-4 to TRBJ1-1; 9 nucleotides align to TRBD1. The CDR3 is made up of 15 amino acids. V gave up 5 bases and J gave up 3 bases; unmatched junction bases: 7. The CDR3 here is CASSPDRGVDTEAFF. The CDR3 DNA reads as TGTGCCAGCAGTCCAGACAGGGGGGTCGACACTGAAGCTTTCTTT.

This clonotype was seen repeatedly, ten times or more. Here the CDR3 DNA reads TGTGCCAGCAGCTTTCCGGACAGGAGAGGCTATGGCTACACCTTC. Amino acid sequence: CASSFPDRRGYGYTF. V gene TRBV5-6 combines with J gene TRBJ1-2; 7 nucleotides align to TRBD1. The J segment lost 4 bases and the V segment lost 2 bases, leaving 8 bases of the junction unmatched. The germline V gene has CDR1 SGHDT and CDR2 YYEEEE. The length of the CDR3 is 15 residues. Based on the CDR3 plus reference TRBV5-6 and TRBJ1-2, the full variable domain is DAGVTQSPTHLIKTRGQQVTLRCSPKSGHDTVSWYQQALGQGPQFIFQYYEEEERQRGNFPDRFSGHQFPNYSSELNVNALLLGDSALYLCASSFPDRRGYGYTFGSGTRLTVV.

J is TRBJ2-2 and V is TRBV5-1; the D is unclear. Germline CDR1 reads SGHRS; CDR2 reads YFSETQ. V was pared by 2 bases and J by 7 bases, with 3 bases between. The CDR3 is 11 amino acids. CDR3 DNA: TGCGCCAGCAGCTTCGACGGGGAGCTGTTTTTT. Translating it yields CASSFDGELFF. The full variable domain, rest sourced from reference TRBV5-1 and TRBJ2-2, is KAGVTQTPRYLIKTRGQQVTLSCSPISGHRSVSWYQQTPGQGLQFLFEYFSETQRNKGNFPGRFSGRQFSNSRSEMNVSTLELGDSALYLCASSFDGELFFGEGSRLTVL.

The sample holds many counts of this clonotype. The chain joins TRBV11-2 to TRBJ2-7; possible D gene TRBD1, 7 bases. The V gene's germline CDR1 is SGHAT and CDR2 FQNNGV. Trimming took off 3 bases at V and 8 bases at J, with 17 bases between the two ends. This CDR3 contains 14 residues. The CDR3 bases are TGTGCCAGCAGCTTCTACAGGGGCGGGGAGAAGCAGTACTTC. Amino acid sequence: CASSFYRGGEKQYF.

This sequence joins TRBV6-2 or TRBV6-3 and TRBJ1-5; 7 nucleotides line up with TRBD1. CDR1 and CDR2 from the germline V gene are MNHEY and SVGEGT. The CDR3 is made up of 18 amino acids. V lost 3 bases and J lost 2; bases outside the gene matches: 13. CDR3 DNA sequence: TGTGCCAGCAGTTATTTCCGTCAGGGGGGCCGGCGCAATCAGCCCCAGCATTTT. Amino acids: CASSYFRQGGRRNQPQHF.

V usage is TRBV4-3 and J usage is TRBJ1-1; D gene uncertain. The V gene lost 4 bases and the J gene lost 1 base, with 10 bases spanning the gap. The CDR3 covers 14 residues. Germline CDR1 LGHNA, CDR2 YSLEER. The CDR3 coding sequence is TGCGCCAGCAGCCTCACAGAGAGGAACACTGAAGCTTTCTTT. Translated, it gives CASSLTERNTEAFF.

A few counts support this clonotype. V is TRBV20-1 and J is TRBJ2-2; 9 bases fit TRBD2. CDR1 is DFQATT and CDR2 is SNEGSKA in the germline V gene (reference sequence). The CDR3 loop spans 15 amino acids. J was trimmed by 3 bases and V by 2 bases; bases with no gene match: 4. The CDR3 DNA reads as TGCAGTGCTAGATCCGGGACTAGCTACACCGGGGAGCTGTTTTTT. Residues: CSARSGTSYTGELFF.

This clonotype occurred many times. The CDR3 sequence is CASSLGSVASNQPQHF. In nucleotides, the CDR3 is TGTGCCAGCAGCTTAGGGTCAGTGGCTAGCAATCAGCCCCAGCATTTT. The rearrangement uses TRBV7-6 and TRBJ1-5; D is unresolved. V was trimmed by 1 base and J by 0 bases, leaving 10 bases between them. CDR1 SGHVS and CDR2 FNYEAQ come from the germline V gene. The CDR3 totals 16 residues.

J is TRBJ2-1 and V is TRBV18, with 15 bases lining up with TRBD2. From germline, CDR1 is KGHSH and CDR2 LQKENI. This CDR3 region has 18 residues. V was clipped by 3 bases and J by 7 bases; unmatched bases: 10. CDR3 in DNA: TGTGCCAGCTCACCTCAGGGACTAGCGGGGGGCCTCTTGAATGAGCAGTTCTTC. Translation: CASSPQGLAGGLLNEQFF. The whole variable domain, remainder taken from reference TRBV18 and TRBJ2-1, is NAGVMQNPRHLVRRRGQEARLRCSPMKGHSHVYWYRQLPEEGLKFMVYLQKENIIDESGMPKERFSAEFPKEGPSILRIQQVVRGDSAAYFCASSPQGLAGGLLNEQFFGPGTRLTVL.

The chain joins TRBV5-4 to TRBJ2-1; D possibly uses TRBD1 or TRBD2 (6 bases each). The CDR3 is 15 amino acids. From germline, CDR1 is SGHNT and CDR2 YYREEE (reference sequence). The V gene lost 4 bases and the J gene lost 4 bases, with 15 bases spanning the gap. The CDR3 here is CASSPGAQLYNEQFF. The CDR3 nucleotides read TGTGCCAGCAGCCCGGGGGCTCAGCTTTACAATGAGCAGTTCTTC.